A single sample is the source of the 20 T cell receptor beta chains below, sequenced in a study of regulatory T cells in long-lasting Graves disease. Arm-PCR of CDR3 regions with iRepertoire HTBI primers generated TCR beta libraries. TCRdb reprocessed the multiplex PCR reads via MiXCR and lists one record per CDR3 protein. This table has 400,000 to 500,000 distinct CDR3 sequences, roughly 15% appearing once. The time point: newly diagnosed GD, antithyroid drugs for less than 3 months. PBMC-derived RNA was used for the TCR library. These same data were also listed under a study on T cells in Graves' hyperthyroidism and ophthalmopathy.

The sequenced sample was peripheral blood mononuclear cells (PBMCs), obtained at new diagnosis, from a patient treated with antithyroid drugs. The receptors stem from a woman aged 30 to 39 with Graves disease.

The sample holds a few counts of this clonotype. The chain combines TRBV18 with TRBJ1-2; D gene uncertain. The germline CDR1 and CDR2 sequences are KGHSH and LQKENI. Between the trimmed V and J ends, which lost 6 bases and 1 base, there was a span of 12 bases. CDR3 length: 14 amino acids. The CDR3 loop is CASSPQLINYGYTF. CDR3 DNA: TGTGCCAGCTCCCCCCAACTGATTAACTATGGCTACACCTTC.

This clonotype came up a few times. The chain recombines TRBV5-1 with TRBJ1-1; D call uncertain. V was trimmed by 0 bases and J by 7 bases, leaving 13 bases between them. Germline assignment: CDR1 SGHRS and CDR2 YFSETQ. The CDR3 totals 14 residues. As DNA, the CDR3 is TGCGCCAGCAGCTTGGTCGGGCGTGGGAGTGAAGCTTTCTTT. This codes for CASSLVGRGSEAFF. Using reference TRBV5-1 and TRBJ1-1 for the parts outside the CDR3, the full variable domain is KAGVTQTPRYLIKTRGQQVTLSCSPISGHRSVSWYQQTPGQGLQFLFEYFSETQRNKGNFPGRFSGRQFSNSRSEMNVSTLELGDSALYLCASSLVGRGSEAFFGQGTRLTVV.

This clonotype was counted a few times. V usage is TRBV12-5 and J usage is TRBJ2-2; no definite D call. V was shortened by 2 bases and J by 6 bases, with 4 bases between the two germline ends. This CDR3 contains 12 residues. The germline gives CDR1 LGHNT, CDR2 FRNRAP. The CDR3 here is CASGLYPGELFF. In DNA form, the CDR3 reads TGTGCTAGTGGTTTGTATCCCGGGGAGCTGTTTTTT.

The chain uses TRBV28 and TRBJ1-5, with D tentatively TRBD1 (5 bases). CDR1 MDHEN and CDR2 SYDVKM come from the germline V gene. Trimming pared 2 bases from V and 7 bases from J, leaving 21 bases between. The CDR3 has 17 residues. Here the CDR3 reads CASSLVSGYPGGQPQHF. CDR3 sequence (DNA): TGTGCCAGCAGTTTAGTCTCGGGCTACCCGGGGGGGCAGCCCCAGCATTTT.

This clonotype came up a few times. This chain uses TRBV7-2 with TRBJ2-1, with D perhaps TRBD2 (7 bases). The CDR3 spans 15 residues. Trimming took off 6 bases at V and 16 bases at J, with 28 bases between the two ends. Germline loops: CDR1 SGHTA, CDR2 FQGNSA. The CDR3 DNA follows: TGTGCCAGCAGTTCCGTGGGGGCGGGACTACGGGCATGCTTCTTC. Translation gives CASSSVGAGLRACFF.

This clonotype has a count of ten or more. The chain links TRBV7-3 to TRBJ2-1, with TRBD2 matching over 8 bases. CDR1 SGHTA and CDR2 FQGTGA come from the germline V gene. CDR3 length: 17 amino acids. J gave up 8 bases and V 2 bases, and 14 bases lay outside the gene matches. CDR3 bases: TGTGCCAGCAGCTTAGTTGGCCAGCGGGAGTTCGACCATGAGCAGTTCTTC. Amino acids: CASSLVGQREFDHEQFF. The variable domain in full, with the rest retrieved from reference TRBV7-3 and TRBJ2-1, is GAGVSQTPSNKVTEKGKYVELRCDPISGHTALYWYRQSLGQGPEFLIYFQGTGAADDSGLPNDRFFAVRPEGSVSTLKIQRTERGDSAVYLCASSLVGQREFDHEQFFGPGTRLTVL.

Many counts were recorded for this clonotype. This chain joins TRBV9 and TRBJ2-7, with TRBD2 matching 14 bases. The CDR3 is 19 amino acids. In germline, CDR1 is SGDLS, CDR2 YYNGEE. Germline trimming cut 3 bases from V and 4 bases from J; bases unmatched to any gene: 15. The CDR3 bases are TGTGCCAGCAGCGGCCCCCCCGGACTAGCGGGAGGCCCGGTGTACGAGCAGTACTTC. Amino acid sequence: CASSGPPGLAGGPVYEQYF. Full variable domain (remainder filled in from reference TRBV9 and TRBJ2-7): DSGVTQTPKHLITATGQRVTLRCSPRSGDLSVYWYQQSLDQGLQFLIQYYNGEERAKGNILERFSAQQFPDLHSELNLSSLELGDSALYFCASSGPPGLAGGPVYEQYFGPGTRLTVT.

CDR3 nucleotide sequence: TGTGCCAGCAGCCCGAATCCAGGACTAAGGGGTCTCGACACTGAAGCTTTCTTT. This gives the protein CASSPNPGLRGLDTEAFF. The gene calls are TRBV3-1 and TRBJ1-1, with a weak D call TRBD1 (5 bases). The germline V and J ends were trimmed by 4 bases and 3 bases, with 24 bases remaining between them. There are 18 residues in the CDR3. CDR1 and CDR2 (germline): LGHDT, YNNKEL (reference sequence).

There are many counts of this clonotype. This chain connects TRBV7-9 to TRBJ1-1, with 10 bases identical to TRBD1. This CDR3 contains 17 residues. Trimming took 1 base from V and 4 from J; bases not matched to a gene: 9. Germline CDR1 and CDR2: SEHNR and FQNEAQ (reference sequence). The CDR3 DNA reads as TGTGCCAGCAGCTTAGGACCGGGACAGGGGAGTTCCACTGAAGCTTTCTTT. Protein product: CASSLGPGQGSSTEAFF.

The genes are TRBV19 and TRBJ1-1, with 8 bases lining up with TRBD1. Looked up from germline, CDR1 is LNHDA and CDR2 is SQIVND (reference sequence). After removal of 6 bases from V and 2 bases from J, the junction contained 2 bases not matched to a gene. This CDR3 region has 13 residues. CDR3 sequence: CASRGQVNTEAFF. In DNA form, the CDR3 reads TGTGCCAGTAGGGGACAGGTAAACACTGAAGCTTTCTTT.

V usage is TRBV7-3 and J usage is TRBJ2-1, with TRBD1 as a possible D gene (6 bases). The V end was cut by 4 bases, the J end by 10 bases, with 14 bases between. Germline CDR1 and CDR2: SGHTA and FQGTGA. The CDR3 consists of 13 residues. Here the CDR3 DNA reads TGTGCCAGCAGCTCCCTGGCTGGGGGCGAGCAGTTCTTC. This translates into CASSSLAGGEQFF. Looking up the rest from reference TRBV7-3 and TRBJ2-1 gives the full variable domain: GAGVSQTPSNKVTEKGKYVELRCDPISGHTALYWYRQSLGQGPEFLIYFQGTGAADDSGLPNDRFFAVRPEGSVSTLKIQRTERGDSAVYLCASSSLAGGEQFFGPGTRLTVL.

This clonotype came up many times. V gene TRBV9 combines with J gene TRBJ2-1; D is perhaps TRBD1 (6 bases). The CDR3 totals 13 residues. Trimming stripped 4 bases from V and 6 bases from J, with 11 bases between. CDR1 and CDR2 from the germline V gene are SGDLS and YYNGEE. For the CDR3, the DNA is TGTGCCAGCAGCCCAAGACAGGCCAATGAGCAGTTCTTC. This codes for CASSPRQANEQFF.

This clonotype was observed at least ten times. The gene calls are TRBV12-3 or TRBV12-4 and TRBJ2-5; D possibly corresponds to TRBD2 (5 bases). V lost 3 bases to trimming and J lost 5 bases, with 10 bases between them. CDR3 length: 13 residues. This CDR3 is CASSFGVWETQYF. As DNA, the CDR3 is TGTGCCAGCAGTTTCGGGGTCTGGGAGACCCAGTACTTC.

The chain has TRBV29-1 and TRBJ1-2; D is unresolved. V lost 1 base, J lost 4 bases, and 4 bases lay in between. CDR3 length equals 11 residues. The germline CDR1 and CDR2 sequences are SQVTM and ANQGSEA. The CDR3 loop is CSVEGGYGYTF. CDR3 nucleotide sequence: TGCAGCGTTGAAGGGGGCTATGGCTACACCTTC. Variable domain in full (rest from reference TRBV29-1 and TRBJ1-2): SAVISQKPSRDICQRGTSLTIQCQVDSQVTMMFWYRQQPGQSLTLIATANQGSEATYESGFVIDKFPISRPNLTFSTLTVSNMSPEDSSIYLCSVEGGYGYTFGSGTRLTVV.

This clonotype was found many times. The V and J genes are TRBV18 and TRBJ2-1; TRBD2 matches at 8 bases. CDR3 length: 16 amino acids. V was pared by 8 bases and J by 4 bases, with 13 bases of the junction left unmatched. Germline-derived CDR1 and CDR2 are KGHSH and LQKENI. The CDR3 nucleotides are TGTGCCAGCACGGAAGAACTAGCGGTGACGTACAATGAGCAGTTCTTC. Translation: CASTEELAVTYNEQFF.

This clonotype was seen at least ten times. The chain employs TRBV6-1 and TRBJ1-1; a possible D gene is TRBD1 (5 bases). Germline CDR1 reads MNHNS; CDR2 reads SASEGT. The CDR3 contains 15 residues. The V gene lost 6 bases and the J gene lost 1 base, with 15 bases spanning the gap. The CDR3 is CASRPGRGGNTEAFF. CDR3 nucleotide sequence: TGTGCCAGCAGACCTGGACGGGGGGGGAACACTGAAGCTTTCTTT.

This clonotype showed up just a few times. The chain couples TRBV28 to TRBJ1-3, with a weak D call TRBD1 (6 bases). Germline CDR1 and CDR2: MDHEN and SYDVKM. This CDR3 has 16 residues. V lost 4 bases, J lost 0 bases, and 13 bases lay in between. CDR3 sequence reads: CASSSAGVTSGNTIYF. CDR3 nucleotide sequence: TGTGCCAGCAGTTCCGCAGGGGTGACCTCTGGAAACACCATATATTTT.

This clonotype was seen repeatedly, ten times or more. The chain is built from TRBV4-2 and TRBJ2-1; 11 bases are a match to TRBD2. The J segment lost 8 bases and the V segment lost 1 base, leaving 7 bases of the junction unmatched. The CDR3 has 16 residues. Germline CDR1 and CDR2: LGHNA and YNFKEQ. For the CDR3, the DNA is TGTGCCAGCAGCCAAGTGATAGCGGGAGGGGATCATGAGCAGTTCTTC. As protein: CASSQVIAGGDHEQFF.

Ten or more counts support this clonotype. The rearrangement joins TRBV11-1 to TRBJ2-2, with no clear D. The CDR3 is 12 residues long. Germline CDR1 SGHAT, CDR2 FQDESV (reference sequence). V was shortened by 5 bases and J by 7 bases, with 8 bases between the two germline ends. The CDR3 loop reads CASSLHIGELFF. The CDR3 DNA follows: TGTGCCAGCAGCCTCCATATCGGGGAGCTGTTTTTT.

This clonotype was seen more than once but under ten times. The chain joins TRBV19 to TRBJ2-1; 10 bases agree with TRBD1. V was pared by 5 bases and J by 9 bases, with 7 bases of the junction left unmatched. The CDR3 totals 14 residues. Germline V CDR1 and CDR2: LNHDA, SQIVND (reference sequence). The CDR3 sequence is CASSAGTGVPEQFF. CDR3 nucleotides: TGTGCCAGTAGTGCCGGGACAGGGGTTCCTGAGCAGTTCTTC.